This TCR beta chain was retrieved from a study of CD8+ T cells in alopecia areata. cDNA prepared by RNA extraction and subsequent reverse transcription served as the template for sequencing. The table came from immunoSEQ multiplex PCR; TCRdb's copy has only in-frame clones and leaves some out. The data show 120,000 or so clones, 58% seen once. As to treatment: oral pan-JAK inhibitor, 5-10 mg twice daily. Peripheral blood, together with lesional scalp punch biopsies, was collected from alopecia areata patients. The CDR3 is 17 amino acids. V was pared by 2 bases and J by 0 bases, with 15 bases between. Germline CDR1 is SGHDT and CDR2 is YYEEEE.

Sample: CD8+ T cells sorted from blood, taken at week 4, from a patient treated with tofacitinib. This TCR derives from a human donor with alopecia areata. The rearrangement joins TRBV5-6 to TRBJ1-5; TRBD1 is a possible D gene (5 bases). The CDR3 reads CASSFGTAIYSNQPQHF. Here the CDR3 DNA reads TGTGCCAGCAGCTTCGGGACGGCAATCTATAGCAATCAGCCCCAGCATTTT.